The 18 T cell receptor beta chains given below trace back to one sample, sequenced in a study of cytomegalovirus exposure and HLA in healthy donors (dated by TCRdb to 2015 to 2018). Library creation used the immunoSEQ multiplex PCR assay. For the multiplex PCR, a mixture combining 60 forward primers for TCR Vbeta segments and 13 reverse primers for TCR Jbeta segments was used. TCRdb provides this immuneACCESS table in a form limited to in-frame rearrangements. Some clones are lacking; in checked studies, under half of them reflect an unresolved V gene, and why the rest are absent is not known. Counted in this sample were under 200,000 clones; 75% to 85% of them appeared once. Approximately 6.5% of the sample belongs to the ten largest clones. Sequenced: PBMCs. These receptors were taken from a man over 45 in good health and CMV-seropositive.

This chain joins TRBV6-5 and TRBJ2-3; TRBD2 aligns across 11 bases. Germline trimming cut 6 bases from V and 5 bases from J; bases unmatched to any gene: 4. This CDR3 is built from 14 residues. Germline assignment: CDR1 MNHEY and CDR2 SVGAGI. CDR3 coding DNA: TGTGCCAGCAGGAGTAGCGGGAGGGGAGATACGCAGTATTTT. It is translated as CASRSSGRGDTQYF.

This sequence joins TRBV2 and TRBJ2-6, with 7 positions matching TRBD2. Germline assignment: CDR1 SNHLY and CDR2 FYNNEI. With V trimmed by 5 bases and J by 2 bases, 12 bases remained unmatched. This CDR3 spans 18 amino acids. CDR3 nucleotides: TGTGCCAGCAGTCTCACTAGCGCCGGGGCCGCTGGGGCCAACGTCCTGACTTTC. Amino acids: CASSLTSAGAAGANVLTF.

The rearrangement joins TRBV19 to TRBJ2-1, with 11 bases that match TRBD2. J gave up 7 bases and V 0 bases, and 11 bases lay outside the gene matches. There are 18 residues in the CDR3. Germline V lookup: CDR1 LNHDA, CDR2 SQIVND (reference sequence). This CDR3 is CASSIERLAGGLINEQFF. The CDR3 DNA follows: TGTGCCAGTAGTATAGAGAGGCTAGCGGGGGGCTTGATAAATGAGCAGTTCTTC.

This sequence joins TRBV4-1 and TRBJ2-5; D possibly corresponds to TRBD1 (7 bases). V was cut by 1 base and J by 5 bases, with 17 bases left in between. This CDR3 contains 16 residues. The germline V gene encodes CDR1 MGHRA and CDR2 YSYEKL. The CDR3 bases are TGCGCCAGCAGCCAAGCGAGGTCAGGGGGGTGGGAGACCCAGTACTTC. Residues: CASSQARSGGWETQYF.

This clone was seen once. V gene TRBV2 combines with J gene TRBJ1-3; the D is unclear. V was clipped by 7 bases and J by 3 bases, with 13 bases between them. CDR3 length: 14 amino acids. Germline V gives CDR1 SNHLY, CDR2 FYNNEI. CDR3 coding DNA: TGTGCCAGCAAAGGTAGACTTATTGGAAACACCATATATTTT. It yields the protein CASKGRLIGNTIYF.

The CDR3: CASSSDIYRLAGVNEQFF. CDR3 nucleotide sequence: TGTGCCAGCAGCTCTGATATATACCGACTAGCGGGGGTAAATGAGCAGTTCTTC. This chain uses TRBV11-1 with TRBJ2-1; 12 positions match TRBD2. Trimming cost V 4 bases and J 7 bases; bases outside gene matches: 14. The CDR3 covers 18 residues. Per the germline V gene, CDR1 is SGHAT and CDR2 is FQDESV (reference sequence).

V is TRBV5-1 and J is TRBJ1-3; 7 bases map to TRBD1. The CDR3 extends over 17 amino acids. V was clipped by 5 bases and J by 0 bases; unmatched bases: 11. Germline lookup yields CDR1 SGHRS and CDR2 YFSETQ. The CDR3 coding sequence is TGCGCCAGCAGGAGACTAACTGGGACAGACTCTGGAAACACCATATATTTT. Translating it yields CASRRLTGTDSGNTIYF.

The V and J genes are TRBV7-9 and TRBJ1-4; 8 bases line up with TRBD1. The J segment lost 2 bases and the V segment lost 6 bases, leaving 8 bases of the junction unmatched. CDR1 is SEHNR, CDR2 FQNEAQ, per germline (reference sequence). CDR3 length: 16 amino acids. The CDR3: CASSPNSGGTNEKLFF. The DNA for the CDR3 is TGTGCCAGCAGTCCGAACTCAGGGGGCACTAATGAAAAACTGTTTTTT.

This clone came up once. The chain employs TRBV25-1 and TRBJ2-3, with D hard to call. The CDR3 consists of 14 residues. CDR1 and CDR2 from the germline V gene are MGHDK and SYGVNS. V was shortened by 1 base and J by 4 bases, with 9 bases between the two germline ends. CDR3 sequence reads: CASSESRVADTQYF. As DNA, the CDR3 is TGTGCCAGCAGTGAATCTAGAGTCGCAGATACGCAGTATTTT.

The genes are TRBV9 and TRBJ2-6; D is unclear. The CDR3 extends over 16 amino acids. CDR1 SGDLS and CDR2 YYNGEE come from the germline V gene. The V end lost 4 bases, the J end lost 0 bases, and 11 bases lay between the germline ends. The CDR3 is CASSPRRSSGANVLTF. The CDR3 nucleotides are TGTGCCAGCAGCCCAAGACGGAGCTCTGGGGCCAACGTCCTGACTTTC.

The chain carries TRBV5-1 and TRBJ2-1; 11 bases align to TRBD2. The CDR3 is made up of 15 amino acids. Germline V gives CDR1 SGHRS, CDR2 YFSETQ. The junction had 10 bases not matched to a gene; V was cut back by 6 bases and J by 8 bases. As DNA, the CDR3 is TGCGCCAGCATCCTTACTAGCGGGAGTAAGGATGAGCAGTTCTTC. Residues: CASILTSGSKDEQFF.

CDR3 bases: TGTGCCAGCAGCTTACGATCGGGGTTCGGCACAGATACGCAGTATTTT. Its protein product is CASSLRSGFGTDTQYF. The genes are TRBV11-3 and TRBJ2-3; tentative D call: TRBD2 (5 bases). Germline CDR1 and CDR2: SGHNT and YENEEA. V gave up 2 bases and J gave up 1 base, with 13 bases separating them. This CDR3 contains 16 residues.

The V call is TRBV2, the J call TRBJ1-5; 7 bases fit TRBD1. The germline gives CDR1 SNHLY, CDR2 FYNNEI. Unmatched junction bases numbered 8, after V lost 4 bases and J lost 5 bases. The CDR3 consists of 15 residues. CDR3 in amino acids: CASSATGPFYQPQHF. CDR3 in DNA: TGTGCCAGCAGTGCGACAGGGCCTTTTTATCAGCCCCAGCATTTT.

DNA for the CDR3: TGCGCCAGCAGCCAAGGAAATGGGCAGGGCACAGATACGCAGTATTTT. It translates to CASSQGNGQGTDTQYF. The chain joins TRBV4-1 to TRBJ2-3; D gene ambiguous. The length of the CDR3 is 16 residues. Deletions cut 1 base from V and 1 base from J, with 12 bases between. The germline gives CDR1 MGHRA, CDR2 YSYEKL.

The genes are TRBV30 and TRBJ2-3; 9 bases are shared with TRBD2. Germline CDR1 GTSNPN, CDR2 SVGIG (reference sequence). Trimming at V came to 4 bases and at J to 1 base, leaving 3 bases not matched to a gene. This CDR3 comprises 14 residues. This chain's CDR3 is CAWTSGIRTDTQYF. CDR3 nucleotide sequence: TGTGCCTGGACTAGCGGGATTCGCACAGATACGCAGTATTTT.

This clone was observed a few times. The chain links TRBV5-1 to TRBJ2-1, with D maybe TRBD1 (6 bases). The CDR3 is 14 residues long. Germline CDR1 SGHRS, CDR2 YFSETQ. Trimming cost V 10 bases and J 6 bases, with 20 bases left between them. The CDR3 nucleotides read TGCGCCTCCTCCAGGCTAGCAGGGGCCAATGAGCAGTTCTTC. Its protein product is CASSRLAGANEQFF.

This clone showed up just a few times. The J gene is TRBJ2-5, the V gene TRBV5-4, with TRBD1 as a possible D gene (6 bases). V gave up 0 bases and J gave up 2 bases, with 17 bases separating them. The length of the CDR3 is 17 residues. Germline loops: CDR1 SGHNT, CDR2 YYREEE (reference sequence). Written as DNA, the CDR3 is TGTGCCAGCAGCTTGGATTTGGCAGGGGATGTGCAAGAGACCCAGTACTTC. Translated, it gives CASSLDLAGDVQETQYF.

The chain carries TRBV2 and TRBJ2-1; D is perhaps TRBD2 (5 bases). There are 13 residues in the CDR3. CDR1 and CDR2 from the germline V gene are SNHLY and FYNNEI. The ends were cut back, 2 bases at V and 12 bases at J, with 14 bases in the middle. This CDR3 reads CASSENRFEGQFF. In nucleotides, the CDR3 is TGTGCCAGCAGTGAAAACAGATTTGAGGGGCAGTTCTTC.